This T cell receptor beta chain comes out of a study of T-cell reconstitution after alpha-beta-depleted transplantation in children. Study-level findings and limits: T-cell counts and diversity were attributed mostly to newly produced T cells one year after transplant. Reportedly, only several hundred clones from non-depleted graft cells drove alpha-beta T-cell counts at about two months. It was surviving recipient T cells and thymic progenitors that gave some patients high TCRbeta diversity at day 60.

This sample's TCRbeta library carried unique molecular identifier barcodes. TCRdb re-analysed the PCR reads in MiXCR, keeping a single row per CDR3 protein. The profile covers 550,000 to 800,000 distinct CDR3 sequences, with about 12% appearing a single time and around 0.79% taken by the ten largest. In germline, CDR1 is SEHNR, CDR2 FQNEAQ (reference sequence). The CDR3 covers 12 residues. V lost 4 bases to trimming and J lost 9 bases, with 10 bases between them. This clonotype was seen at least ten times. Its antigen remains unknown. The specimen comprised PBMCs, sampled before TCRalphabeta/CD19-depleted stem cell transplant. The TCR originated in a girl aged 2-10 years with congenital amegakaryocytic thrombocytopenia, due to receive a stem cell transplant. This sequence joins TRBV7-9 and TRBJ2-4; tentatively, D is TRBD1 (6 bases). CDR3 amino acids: CASSSDRSIQYF. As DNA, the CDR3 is TGTGCCAGCAGCTCCGACAGGAGCATTCAGTACTTC. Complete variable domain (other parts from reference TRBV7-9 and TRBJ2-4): DTGVSQNPRHKITKRGQNVTFRCDPISEHNRLYWYRQTLGQGPEFLTYFQNEAQLEKSRLLSDRFSAERPKGSFSTLEIQRTEQGDSAMYLCASSSDRSIQYFGAGTRLSVL.